The 7 T cell receptor beta chains below come from one sample, sequenced in a study of memory CD4+ T cells and cytomegalovirus serostatus. Single viable CD3+CD4+CD8-CD45RO+ cells were sorted as the memory CD4+ T cells. Profiled with immunoSEQ multiplex PCR; TCRdb holds only in-frame clones, not every one. The data contain around 99,000 clones, about 80% of them seen just once; the ten biggest clones take up approximately 4%. The sequenced sample consisted of memory CD4+ T cells from blood. These receptors all come from an adult in good health and CMV-seropositive.

The J gene is TRBJ1-3, the V gene TRBV28; no clear D. Germline-derived CDR1 and CDR2 are MDHEN and SYDVKM. The CDR3 extends over 14 amino acids. Trimming removed 2 bases from V and 0 bases from J, with 5 bases in between. The CDR3 DNA is TGTGCCAGCAGTTTAACCAGCTCTGGAAACACCATATATTTT. This codes for CASSLTSSGNTIYF.

The chain recombines TRBV2 with TRBJ1-3; D is ambiguous. CDR1 is SNHLY and CDR2 is FYNNEI in the germline V gene. The CDR3 is made up of 15 amino acids. V lost 2 bases to trimming and J lost 2 bases, with 10 bases between them. This CDR3 is CASSEWQMPGNTIYF. CDR3 nucleotide sequence: TGTGCCAGCAGTGAATGGCAGATGCCTGGAAACACCATATATTTT.

V usage is TRBV28 and J usage is TRBJ2-7, with TRBD2 as a possible D gene (5 bases). Looked up from germline, CDR1 is MDHEN and CDR2 is SYDVKM. V shed 8 bases and J shed 1 base, with 18 bases lying between them. The CDR3 sequence is 15 residues long. Here the CDR3 reads CASPPAGLGSYEQYF. As DNA, the CDR3 is TGTGCCAGCCCTCCAGCCGGACTTGGGTCCTACGAGCAGTACTTC.

The J gene is TRBJ2-7, the V gene TRBV2, with 7 positions matching TRBD1. V lost 3 bases to trimming and J lost 2 bases; unmatched junction nucleotides: 10. CDR3 length: 16 amino acids. Germline CDR1 is SNHLY and CDR2 is FYNNEI. The CDR3 DNA sequence: TGTGCCAGCAGTGATCCCCCGACAGGGTTGCCCTACGAGCAGTACTTC. This encodes CASSDPPTGLPYEQYF.

In DNA, the CDR3 is TGTGCCAGCAGCCTCCAAAATGAAAAACTGTTTTTT. Translating it yields CASSLQNEKLFF. The V gene is TRBV7-8, the J gene TRBJ1-4; D is unresolved. The CDR3 runs 12 residues. Germline V CDR1 and CDR2: SGHVS, FQNEAQ. Trimming cost V 5 bases and J 5 bases, with 6 bases left between them.

The DNA for the CDR3 is TGTGCCAGCAGCTTCGGGGGGGGTTTCACAGATACGCAGTATTTT. Its protein is CASSFGGGFTDTQYF. The genes are TRBV7-2 and TRBJ2-3; 8 bases are a match to TRBD2. The CDR3 spans 15 residues. The J segment lost 2 bases and the V segment lost 3 bases, leaving 4 bases of the junction unmatched. Per the germline V gene, CDR1 is SGHTA and CDR2 is FQGNSA. Looking up the rest from reference TRBV7-2 and TRBJ2-3 gives the full variable domain: GAGVSQSPSNKVTEKGKDVELRCDPISGHTALYWYRQSLGQGLEFLIYFQGNSAPDKSGLPSDRFSAERTGGSVSTLTIQRTQQEDSAVYLCASSFGGGFTDTQYFGPGTRLTVL.

J is TRBJ1-3 and V is TRBV11-2, with TRBD1 identical over 7 bases. The CDR3 loop spans 15 amino acids. J gave up 3 bases and V 1 base, and 3 bases lay outside the gene matches. Germline V CDR1 and CDR2: SGHAT, FQNNGV. The CDR3 spells CASSLGRGLGNTIYF. The CDR3 coding sequence is TGTGCCAGCAGCTTAGGGAGGGGGCTTGGAAACACCATATATTTT.